These 26 T cell receptor beta chains originate from one sample sequenced in a study of blood T cell repertoires in COVID-19. Some clones are missing from TCRdb's copy, which holds only in-frame ones; the method was immunoSEQ multiplex PCR. This sample has under 300,000 clones, with around 80% found just once. The material sequenced was peripheral blood. The receptors stem from a woman between 18 and 29 years old with acute or convalescent COVID-19.

The rearrangement links TRBV19 to TRBJ1-5; perhaps TRBD1 as D (6 bases). The CDR3 length is 14 residues. V lost 7 bases, J lost 2 bases, and 12 bases lay in between. The germline gives CDR1 LNHDA, CDR2 SQIVND (reference sequence). The CDR3 nucleotides read TGTGCCAGTAAGGGGGGGAAGGGCAATCAGCCCCAGCATTTT. It encodes CASKGGKGNQPQHF. The full variable domain, completed using reference TRBV19 and TRBJ1-5, is DGGITQSPKYLFRKEGQNVTLSCEQNLNHDAMYWYRQDPGQGLRLIYYSQIVNDFQKGDIAEGYSVSREKKESFPLTVTSAQKNPTAFYLCASKGGKGNQPQHFGDGTRLSIL.

The chain carries TRBV25-1 and TRBJ2-1, with TRBD2 matching over 8 bases. V lost 4 bases, J lost 0 bases, and 5 bases stayed unmatched. The CDR3 has 16 residues. Per the germline V gene, CDR1 is MGHDK and CDR2 is SYGVNS. For the CDR3, the DNA is TGTGCCAGCAGTGGCTCCGGGGGGGGCTCCTACAATGAGCAGTTCTTC. Translating gives CASSGSGGGSYNEQFF.

CDR3 protein: CASSSGGEQYF. CDR3 bases: TGTGCCAGCAGCTCCGGGGGCGAGCAGTACTTC. The chain has TRBV5-6 and TRBJ2-7, with D tentatively TRBD2 (6 bases). Trimming removed 3 bases from V and 6 bases from J, with 7 bases in between. Germline lookup yields CDR1 SGHDT and CDR2 YYEEEE. This CDR3 has 11 amino acids.

The chain joins TRBV5-1 to TRBJ1-3, with D hard to call. Per the germline V gene, CDR1 is SGHRS and CDR2 is YFSETQ. The length of the CDR3 is 16 residues. Deletions cut 1 base from V and 2 bases from J, with 13 bases between. This CDR3 reads CASSLSVPSAGNTIYF. DNA of the CDR3: TGCGCCAGCAGCTTGAGCGTGCCGTCTGCTGGAAACACCATATATTTT.

The rearrangement uses TRBV4-3 and TRBJ1-1; D call uncertain. Trimming removed 2 bases at V and 2 bases at J, with 6 bases between. CDR1 LGHNA and CDR2 YSLEER come from the germline V gene. The CDR3 is made up of 13 amino acids. CDR3 loop: CASSQRVNTEAFF. As DNA, the CDR3 is TGCGCCAGCAGCCAAAGAGTAAACACTGAAGCTTTCTTT.

The genes are TRBV5-1 and TRBJ2-3; TRBD2 matches 12 bases. The CDR3 is made up of 18 amino acids. The germline CDR1 and CDR2 sequences are SGHRS and YFSETQ. The V gene end was trimmed by 4 bases and the J gene end by 2 bases; junction bases not matched to a gene: 11. The CDR3 loop reads CASSRLAGVPGPTDTQYF. CDR3 coding DNA: TGCGCCAGCAGCCGACTAGCGGGAGTCCCGGGGCCCACAGATACGCAGTATTTT.

This chain uses TRBV9 with TRBJ1-6; D is unclear. This CDR3 contains 14 residues. Germline values: CDR1 SGDLS, CDR2 YYNGEE. V lost 2 bases and J lost 5, with 8 bases in between. CDR3 sequence: CASSVMQNNSPLHF. The CDR3, as DNA: TGTGCCAGCAGCGTTATGCAGAATAATTCACCCCTCCACTTT.

A single count supports this clone. The rearrangement links TRBV18 to TRBJ2-3; 11 nucleotides line up with TRBD2. With 6 bases clipped from V and 2 bases from J, the junction kept 7 bases outside the gene matches. Germline CDR1 and CDR2: KGHSH and LQKENI. There are 16 residues in the CDR3. As DNA, the CDR3 is TGTGCCAGCTCCCCAATAGCGGGAGGGAACACAGATACGCAGTATTTT. It encodes CASSPIAGGNTDTQYF.

This clone turned up a few times. The V and J genes are TRBV6-5 and TRBJ1-5; 10 positions match TRBD1. The CDR3 extends over 15 amino acids. The germline gives CDR1 MNHEY, CDR2 SVGAGI. V gave up 6 bases and J gave up 3 bases; unmatched junction bases: 5. DNA of the CDR3: TGTGCCAGCAGGCGGGGACAGGGGATCAATCAGCCCCAGCATTTT. Residues: CASRRGQGINQPQHF.

This clone was seen a handful of times. V is TRBV28 and J is TRBJ1-2, with 8 bases fitting TRBD1. Trimming at V came to 7 bases and at J to 5 bases, leaving 9 bases not matched to a gene. CDR3 length equals 14 residues. Germline V gene data show CDR1 as MDHEN and CDR2 as SYDVKM. CDR3 nucleotide sequence: TGTGCCAGCATCCGCCAGGGGGCCGGGTATGGCTACACCTTC. This gives the protein CASIRQGAGYGYTF.

The gene calls are TRBV30 and TRBJ2-7, with 12 bases that match TRBD2. V was clipped by 3 bases and J by 6 bases; unmatched bases: 9. Germline CDR1 and CDR2: GTSNPN and SVGIG (reference sequence). There are 15 residues in the CDR3. CDR3: CAWRTSGRGRGEQYF. The CDR3 nucleotides are TGTGCCTGGAGGACTAGCGGGAGAGGGAGAGGCGAGCAGTACTTC. The variable domain in full, completed from reference TRBV30 and TRBJ2-7, reads SQTIHQWPATLVQPVGSPLSLECTVEGTSNPNLYWYRQAAGRGLQLLFYSVGIGQISSEVPQNLSASRPQDRQFILSSKKLLLSDSGFYLCAWRTSGRGRGEQYFGPGTRLTVT.

The chain employs TRBV27 and TRBJ1-1; 7 bases are shared with TRBD1. This CDR3 comprises 17 residues. The germline gives CDR1 MNHEY, CDR2 SMNVEV (reference sequence). V was clipped by 2 bases and J by 2 bases; unmatched bases: 11. In DNA form, the CDR3 reads TGTGCCAGCAGTTTACGACCCGGGTGGGACAGAAACACTGAAGCTTTCTTT. This sequence encodes CASSLRPGWDRNTEAFF.

The chain recombines TRBV25-1 with TRBJ1-5; a possible D gene is TRBD1 (6 bases). The length of the CDR3 is 14 residues. Germline-derived CDR1 and CDR2 are MGHDK and SYGVNS. The V end was cut by 4 bases, the J end by 5 bases, with 12 bases between. The CDR3 DNA reads as TGTGCCAGCAGTGTTGGACAGCTCCATCAGCCCCAGCATTTT. It is translated as CASSVGQLHQPQHF.

The rearrangement joins TRBV20-1 to TRBJ1-2; weak D call: TRBD1 (5 bases). This CDR3 is 11 amino acids long. The V gene's germline CDR1 is DFQATT and CDR2 SNEGSKA (reference sequence). Deletions cut 6 bases from V and 4 bases from J, with 9 bases between. This chain's CDR3 is CSATTAYGYTF. CDR3 nucleotides: TGCAGTGCAACGACAGCCTATGGCTACACCTTC.

The rearrangement uses TRBV28 and TRBJ2-7; 7 nucleotides match TRBD2. Germline-derived CDR1 and CDR2 are MDHEN and SYDVKM. V dropped 2 bases and J dropped 7; count of bases not matched to a gene: 11. The CDR3 length is 15 residues. Written as DNA, the CDR3 is TGTGCCAGCAGTTTAGGGGGGGGTTATATATTGGAGCAGTACTTC. It is translated as CASSLGGGYILEQYF.

V gene TRBV27 combines with J gene TRBJ2-1, with D maybe TRBD1 (5 bases). The CDR3 spans 14 residues. CDR1 MNHEY and CDR2 SMNVEV come from the germline V gene (reference sequence). Trimming left V 1 base short and J 7 bases short, with 11 bases between. The CDR3 coding sequence is TGTGCCAGCAGTTTATGGCAGGGATGGAATGAGCAGTTCTTC. Amino acids: CASSLWQGWNEQFF.

The chain's CDR3 is CASSNQQGTNEKLFF. DNA of the CDR3: TGTGCCAGCAGTAACCAACAGGGAACTAATGAAAAACTGTTTTTT. V gene TRBV25-1 combines with J gene TRBJ1-4; D is perhaps TRBD1 (6 bases). From germline, CDR1 is MGHDK and CDR2 SYGVNS. This CDR3 is built from 15 residues. V lost 5 bases to trimming and J lost 1 base, with 11 bases between them.

The chain links TRBV5-5 to TRBJ2-2, with 7 bases identical to TRBD1. The V gene end was trimmed by 4 bases and the J gene end by 3 bases; junction bases not matched to a gene: 9. This CDR3 region has 16 residues. CDR1 and CDR2 (germline): SGHKS, YYEKEE (reference sequence). CDR3 amino acids: CASSVQGDLHTGELFF. The CDR3 DNA reads as TGTGCCAGCAGCGTCCAGGGGGATTTGCACACCGGGGAGCTGTTTTTT.

J is TRBJ2-2 and V is TRBV5-6; maybe TRBD1 (6 bases). The CDR3 contains 14 residues. Germline V gene lookup returns CDR1 SGHDT and CDR2 YYEEEE. Deletions cut 2 bases from V and 4 bases from J, with 9 bases between. The CDR3 is CASSLTGFTGELFF. CDR3 DNA: TGTGCCAGCAGCTTAACAGGGTTCACCGGGGAGCTGTTTTTT.

V is TRBV4-1 and J is TRBJ2-5; 9 nucleotides agree with TRBD2. Germline assignment: CDR1 MGHRA and CDR2 YSYEKL. The CDR3 contains 20 residues. V gave up 0 bases and J gave up 3 bases; unmatched junction bases: 17. In nucleotides, the CDR3 is TGCGCCAGCAGCCAAGATCCGGGAGGGCTAGCGGGGTACATTAAAGAGACCCAGTACTTC. Translating gives CASSQDPGGLAGYIKETQYF.

The chain employs TRBV5-1 and TRBJ2-3, with 12 bases matching TRBD2. In germline, CDR1 is SGHRS, CDR2 YFSETQ. The V gene end was trimmed by 2 bases and the J gene end by 2 bases; junction bases not matched to a gene: 3. The CDR3 is 16 residues long. The CDR3 protein is CASSLGLAGYTDTQYF. The CDR3 DNA reads TGCGCCAGCAGCTTAGGACTAGCGGGATACACAGATACGCAGTATTTT.

The chain has TRBV7-2 and TRBJ1-6; tentative D call: TRBD1 (5 bases). Between the trimmed V and J ends, which lost 5 bases and 6 bases, there was a span of 14 bases. The germline V gene encodes CDR1 SGHTA and CDR2 FQGNSA. The CDR3 is made up of 15 amino acids. CDR3 residues: CASSPSGFGNSPLHF. The CDR3 region has the DNA TGTGCCAGCAGCCCTTCAGGGTTCGGTAATTCACCCCTCCACTTT.

The genes are TRBV30 and TRBJ2-2; D is unclear. Germline loops: CDR1 GTSNPN, CDR2 SVGIG (reference sequence). This CDR3 is 15 amino acids long. V was cut by 4 bases and J by 0 bases, with 12 bases left in between. The CDR3 loop is CAWKTHSTNTGELFF. For the CDR3, the DNA is TGTGCCTGGAAAACCCATAGTACGAACACCGGGGAGCTGTTTTTT. The whole variable domain, filled in from reference TRBV30 and TRBJ2-2, reads SQTIHQWPATLVQPVGSPLSLECTVEGTSNPNLYWYRQAAGRGLQLLFYSVGIGQISSEVPQNLSASRPQDRQFILSSKKLLLSDSGFYLCAWKTHSTNTGELFFGEGSRLTVL.

The CDR3 region has the DNA TGTGCCACCCATGAAGGGGGACAGAGTTCGTCCTACGAGCAGTACTTC. It codes for CATHEGGQSSSYEQYF. The gene calls are TRBV10-3 and TRBJ2-7; the match to TRBD1 covers 7 bases. This CDR3 contains 16 residues. The V and J ends lost 10 bases and 1 base, in that order; junction bases with no gene match: 16. The germline CDR1 and CDR2 sequences are ENHRY and SYGVKD.

This chain connects TRBV6-5 to TRBJ2-7; 7 bases agree with TRBD1. There are 14 residues in the CDR3. Germline V gives CDR1 MNHEY, CDR2 SVGAGI. Germline trimming cut 3 bases from V and 3 bases from J; bases unmatched to any gene: 5. In nucleotides, the CDR3 is TGTGCCAGCAGTTATCAGGCAGGGGGCTACGAGCAGTACTTC. Translated, it gives CASSYQAGGYEQYF.

The chain combines TRBV7-9 with TRBJ2-4; D is ambiguous. Trimming removed 3 bases at V and 8 bases at J, with 8 bases between. From germline, CDR1 is SEHNR and CDR2 FQNEAQ (reference sequence). This CDR3 has 12 residues. The CDR3 region has the DNA TGTGCCAGCAGCTTTTACGGAGACATTCAGTACTTC. Residues: CASSFYGDIQYF.